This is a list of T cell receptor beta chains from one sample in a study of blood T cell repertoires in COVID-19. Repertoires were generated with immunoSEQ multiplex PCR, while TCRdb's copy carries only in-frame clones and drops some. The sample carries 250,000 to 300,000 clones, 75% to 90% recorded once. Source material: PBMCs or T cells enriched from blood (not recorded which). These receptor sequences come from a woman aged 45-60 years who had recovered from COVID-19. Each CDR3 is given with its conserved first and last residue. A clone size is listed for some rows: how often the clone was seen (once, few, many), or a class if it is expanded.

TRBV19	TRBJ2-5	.	CASSEAGPKETQYF
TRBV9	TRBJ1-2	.	CASSDGLDYGYTF
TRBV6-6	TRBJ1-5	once	CASSPGTGNNQPQHF
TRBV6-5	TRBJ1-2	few	CASRIRQGNGYTF
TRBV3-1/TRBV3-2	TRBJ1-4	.	CASSPGTVNEKLFF
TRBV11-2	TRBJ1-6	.	CASSLQGTPLHF
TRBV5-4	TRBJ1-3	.	CASSLFGTTSSGNTIYF
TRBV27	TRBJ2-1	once	CASSLQLAGGPNEQFF
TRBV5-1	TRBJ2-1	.	CASSLVLAGDNEQFF
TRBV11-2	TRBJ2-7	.	CASSLVFDNSYEQYF
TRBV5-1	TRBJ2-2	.	CASNLAGGYSGELFF
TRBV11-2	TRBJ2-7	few	CASSLGVGVYEQYF
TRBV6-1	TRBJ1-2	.	CASSEDRKSWNGYTF
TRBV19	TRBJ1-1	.	CASKKVMGGGNTEAFF
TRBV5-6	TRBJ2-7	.	CASSPGTGYYEQYF
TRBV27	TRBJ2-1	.	CASSFRLSPNNEQFF
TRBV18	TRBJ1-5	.	CASSPPNRAAQPQHF
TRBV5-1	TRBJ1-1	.	CASSLDGWGAEAFF
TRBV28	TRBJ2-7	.	CASSSSGEGSYEQYF
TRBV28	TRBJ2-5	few	CASLTREMVETQYF
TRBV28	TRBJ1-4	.	CASSLYGFGVGGEKLFF
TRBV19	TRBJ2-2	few	CASSKVAGLTGELFF
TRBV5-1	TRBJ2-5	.	CASSFAGGEETQYF
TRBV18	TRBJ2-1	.	CASSPDSLPEQFF
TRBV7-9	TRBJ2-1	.	CASSLGTNEQFF
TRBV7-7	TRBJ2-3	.	CASSLSGTIEDTQYF
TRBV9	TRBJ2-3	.	CASSVGLRDTQYF
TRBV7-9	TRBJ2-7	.	CASSPRSPGVEHEQYF
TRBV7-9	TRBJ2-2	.	CASSYSSSTGELFF
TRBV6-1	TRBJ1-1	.	CASSEALPGNGGLRPF
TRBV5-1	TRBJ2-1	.	CASSLGLASFNEQFF
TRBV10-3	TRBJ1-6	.	CAISVDRDNSPLHF
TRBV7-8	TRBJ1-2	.	CASSNDRTGGYTF
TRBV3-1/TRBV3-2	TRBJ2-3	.	CASSQDTSTDTQYF
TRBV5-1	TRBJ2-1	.	CASSLAHEQFF
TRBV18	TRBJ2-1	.	CASSPGGNEQFF
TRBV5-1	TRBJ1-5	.	CASSLSTGVGQPQHF
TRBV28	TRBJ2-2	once	CASSQGQGNTGELFF
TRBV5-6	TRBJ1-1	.	CASSLESGEFRSFF
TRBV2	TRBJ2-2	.	CASNPGTIGELFF
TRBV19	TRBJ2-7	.	CASSGTALYEQYF